This entry is about one TCR beta chain. What it binds is unknown. From the 5' RACE reads, TCRdb called clonotypes with MiXCR, one entry per CDR3 protein. The sample lists about 40,000 distinct CDR3 sequences; under 20% were seen once. Germline V gene sequence: CDR1 MNHEY, CDR2 SVGAGI. The CDR3 is 15 amino acids. V was pared by 2 bases and J by 2 bases, with 10 bases between. Study-wide points: Tumor Tregs overlapped most with tumor, then blood, naive CD4+ cells.

This TCR came from a female donor with breast cancer. V and J are TRBV6-5 and TRBJ1-3; perhaps TRBD1 as D (5 bases). The sample taken for sequencing was naive CD4+ T cells sorted from a lymph node. Sample subset: naive CD4+ T cells, CD4+CD45RA+CD25-. The chain's CDR3 is CASSYARGPGNTIYF. CDR3 DNA: TGTGCCAGCAGTTACGCACGGGGCCCTGGAAACACCATATATTTT.